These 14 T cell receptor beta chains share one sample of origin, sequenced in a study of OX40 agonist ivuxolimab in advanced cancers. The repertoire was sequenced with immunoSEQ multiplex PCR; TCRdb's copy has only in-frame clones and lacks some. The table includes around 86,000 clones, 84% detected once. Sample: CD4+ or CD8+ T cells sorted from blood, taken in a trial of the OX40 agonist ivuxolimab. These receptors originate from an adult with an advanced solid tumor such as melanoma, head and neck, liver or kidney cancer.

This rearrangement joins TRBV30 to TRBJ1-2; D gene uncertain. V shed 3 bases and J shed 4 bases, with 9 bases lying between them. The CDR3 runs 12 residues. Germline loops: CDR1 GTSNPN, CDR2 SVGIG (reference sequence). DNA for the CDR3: TGTGCCTGGAGGGATTCAGGCTATGGCTACACCTTC. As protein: CAWRDSGYGYTF.

CDR3 DNA: TGCAGCGTTGCGGGACAGGGGTCAGCTAACTATGGCTACACCTTC. Amino acids: CSVAGQGSANYGYTF. The gene calls are TRBV29-1 and TRBJ1-2, with 10 bases identical to TRBD1. The CDR3 covers 15 residues. Germline CDR1 is SQVTM and CDR2 is ANQGSEA. V lost 4 bases and J lost 0; bases outside the gene matches: 5.

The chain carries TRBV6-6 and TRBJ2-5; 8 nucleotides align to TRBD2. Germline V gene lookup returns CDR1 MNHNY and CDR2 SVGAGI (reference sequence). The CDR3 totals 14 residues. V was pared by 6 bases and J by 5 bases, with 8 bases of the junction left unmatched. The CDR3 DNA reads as TGTGCCAGCAGCGGGACTAGGGGCGGGGAGACCCAGTACTTC. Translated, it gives CASSGTRGGETQYF.

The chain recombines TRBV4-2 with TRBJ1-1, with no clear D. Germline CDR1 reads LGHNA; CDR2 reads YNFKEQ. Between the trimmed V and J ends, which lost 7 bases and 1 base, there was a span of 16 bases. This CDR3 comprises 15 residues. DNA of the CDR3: TGTGCCAGCACCGGTCGACGAACCCCGAACACTGAAGCTTTCTTT. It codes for CASTGRRTPNTEAFF.

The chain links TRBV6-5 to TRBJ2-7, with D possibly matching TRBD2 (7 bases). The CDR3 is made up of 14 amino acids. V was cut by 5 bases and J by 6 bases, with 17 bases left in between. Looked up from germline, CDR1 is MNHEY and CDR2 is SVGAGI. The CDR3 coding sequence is TGTGCCAGCAGTCCCCCGGGGGGCGTAACCGAGCAGTACTTC. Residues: CASSPPGGVTEQYF.

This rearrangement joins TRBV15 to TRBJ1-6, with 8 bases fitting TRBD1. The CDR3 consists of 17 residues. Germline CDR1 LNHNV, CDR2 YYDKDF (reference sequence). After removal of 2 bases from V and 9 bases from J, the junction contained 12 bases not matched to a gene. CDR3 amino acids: CATSRRPRTGWSSPLHF. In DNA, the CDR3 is TGTGCCACCAGCAGAAGACCCAGGACAGGGTGGAGTTCACCCCTCCACTTT.

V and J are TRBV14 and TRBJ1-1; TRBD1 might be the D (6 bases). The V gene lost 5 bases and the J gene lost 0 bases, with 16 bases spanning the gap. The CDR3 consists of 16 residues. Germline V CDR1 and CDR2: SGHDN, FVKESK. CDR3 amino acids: CASSTVAGTMNTEAFF. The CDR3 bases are TGTGCCAGCAGCACAGTCGCCGGGACAATGAACACTGAAGCTTTCTTT.

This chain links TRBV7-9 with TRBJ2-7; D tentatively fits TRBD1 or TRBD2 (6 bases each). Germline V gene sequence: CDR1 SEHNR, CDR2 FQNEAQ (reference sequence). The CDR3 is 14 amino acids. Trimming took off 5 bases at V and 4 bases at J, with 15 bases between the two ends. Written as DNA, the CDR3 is TGTGCCAGCAGCCGGGGGCAGGGGCGATACGAGCAGTACGTC. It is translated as CASSRGQGRYEQYV.

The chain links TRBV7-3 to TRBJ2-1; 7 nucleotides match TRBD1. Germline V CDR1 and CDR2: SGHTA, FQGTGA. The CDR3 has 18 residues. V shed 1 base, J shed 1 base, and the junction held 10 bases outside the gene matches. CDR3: CASSLISGTALSYNEQFF. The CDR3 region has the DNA TGTGCCAGCAGCTTAATATCAGGGACAGCCTTATCCTACAATGAGCAGTTCTTC.

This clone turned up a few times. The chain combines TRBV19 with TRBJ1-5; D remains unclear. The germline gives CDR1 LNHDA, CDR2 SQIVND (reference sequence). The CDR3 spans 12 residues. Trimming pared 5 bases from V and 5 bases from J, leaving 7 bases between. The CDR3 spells CASSPRDQPQHF. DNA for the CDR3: TGTGCCAGTAGTCCAAGGGATCAGCCCCAGCATTTT.

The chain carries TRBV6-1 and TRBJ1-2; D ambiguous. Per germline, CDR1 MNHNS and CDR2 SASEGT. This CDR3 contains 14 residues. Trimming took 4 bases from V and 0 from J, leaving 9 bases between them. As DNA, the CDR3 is TGTGCCAGCAGTGGCACTGCAGCTAACTATGGCTACACCTTC. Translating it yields CASSGTAANYGYTF.

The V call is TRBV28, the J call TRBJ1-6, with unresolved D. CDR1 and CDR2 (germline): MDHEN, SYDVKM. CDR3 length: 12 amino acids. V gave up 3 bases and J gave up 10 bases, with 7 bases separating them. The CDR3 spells CASSFSGSPLHF. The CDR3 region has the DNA TGTGCCAGCAGTTTCAGCGGATCACCCCTCCACTTT.

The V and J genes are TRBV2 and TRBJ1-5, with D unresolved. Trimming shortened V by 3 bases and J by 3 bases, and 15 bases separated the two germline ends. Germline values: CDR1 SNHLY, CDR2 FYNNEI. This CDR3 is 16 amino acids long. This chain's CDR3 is CASSELSGVYNQPQHF. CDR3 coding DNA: TGTGCCAGCAGTGAGCTATCTGGGGTGTACAATCAGCCCCAGCATTTT.

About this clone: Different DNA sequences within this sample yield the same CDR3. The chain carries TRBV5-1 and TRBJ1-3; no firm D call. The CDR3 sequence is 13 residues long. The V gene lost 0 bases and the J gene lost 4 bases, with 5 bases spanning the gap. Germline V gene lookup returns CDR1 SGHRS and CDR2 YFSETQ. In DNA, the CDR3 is TGCGCCAGCAGCTTGGGAGAAGGAAACACCATATATTTT. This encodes CASSLGEGNTIYF.